This T cell receptor beta chain is from a study of blood T cell repertoires in COVID-19. Study at large: Italy, Spain and the United States were the sources of the convalescent and acute COVID-19 samples. PBMCs, B-cell-depleted T cells, or T cells were the source of the cDNA or gDNA that made up the material.

This CDR3 spans 15 amino acids. Looked up from germline, CDR1 is ENHRY and CDR2 is SYGVKD. The V end was cut by 2 bases, the J end by 4 bases, with 12 bases between. In the original processing: Reference gene primer amplification yielded estimated nucleated cell counts. Clones were sequenced by immunoSEQ multiplex PCR, and TCRdb holds only the in-frame ones, with some missing. V and J calls and clone size come straight from that table; D and trimming were deduced from the DNA. The sample holds roughly 110,000 clones; around nine tenths are singletons and the top ten take roughly 1.2%. This sequence was found in a woman in her thirties with acute or convalescent COVID-19. The specimen sequenced was peripheral blood. This chain uses TRBV10-3 with TRBJ1-5; a possible D gene is TRBD1 (6 bases). Here the CDR3 reads CAISETGQFNQPQHF. DNA for the CDR3: TGTGCCATCAGTGAGACCGGACAGTTTAATCAGCCCCAGCATTTT.